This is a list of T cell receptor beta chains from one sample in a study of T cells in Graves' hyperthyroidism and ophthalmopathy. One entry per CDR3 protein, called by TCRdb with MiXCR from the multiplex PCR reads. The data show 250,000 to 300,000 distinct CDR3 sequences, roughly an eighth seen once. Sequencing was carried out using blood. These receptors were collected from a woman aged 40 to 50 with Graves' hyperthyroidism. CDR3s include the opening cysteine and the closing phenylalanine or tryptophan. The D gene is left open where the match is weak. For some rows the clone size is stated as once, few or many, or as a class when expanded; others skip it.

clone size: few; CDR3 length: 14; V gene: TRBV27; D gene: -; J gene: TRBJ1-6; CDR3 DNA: TGTGCCAGCGGCACCTCACCCGCCATTTCACCCCTCCACTTT; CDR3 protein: CASGTSPAISPLHF
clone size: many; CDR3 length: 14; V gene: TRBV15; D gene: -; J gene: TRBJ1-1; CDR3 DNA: TGTGCCACCAGCAGAAGGGGGGGGAACCCTGAAGCTTTCTTT; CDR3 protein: CATSRRGGNPEAFF
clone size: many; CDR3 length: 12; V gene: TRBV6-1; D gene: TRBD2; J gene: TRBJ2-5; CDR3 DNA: TGTGCCAGCAGGCTAGCGGGAGAGACCCAGTACTTC; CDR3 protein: CASRLAGETQYF
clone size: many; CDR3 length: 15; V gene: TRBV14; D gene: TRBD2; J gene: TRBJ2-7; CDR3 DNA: TGTGCCAGCAGCCAAGGACTAGCGGGAGTCTACGAGCAGTACTTC; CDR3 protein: CASSQGLAGVYEQYF
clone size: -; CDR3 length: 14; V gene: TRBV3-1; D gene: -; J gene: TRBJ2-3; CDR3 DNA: TGTGTCAGCAGACCCCAAGGCGTCGCAGATACGCAGTATTTT; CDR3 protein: CVSRPQGVADTQYF
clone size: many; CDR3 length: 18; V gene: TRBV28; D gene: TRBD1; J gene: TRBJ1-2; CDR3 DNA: TGTGCCAGCAGCCGGCTCGGACAGGGAGGTGGCCTTAACTATGGCTACACCTTC; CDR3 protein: CASSRLGQGGGLNYGYTF
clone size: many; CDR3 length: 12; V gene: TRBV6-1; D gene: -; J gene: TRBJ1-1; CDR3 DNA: TGTGCCAGTAGACACGCGCGGACTGAAGCTTTCTTT; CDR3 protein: CASRHARTEAFF
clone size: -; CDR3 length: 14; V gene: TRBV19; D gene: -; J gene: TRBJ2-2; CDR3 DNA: TGTGCCAGTAGTGACGGTGGGAACACCGGGGAGCTGTTTTTT; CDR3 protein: CASSDGGNTGELFF
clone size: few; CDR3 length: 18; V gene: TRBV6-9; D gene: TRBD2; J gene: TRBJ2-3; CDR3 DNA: TGTGCCAGCAGTTATGCACCGGGAGCAGCGGGATACTCAGATACGCAGTATTTT; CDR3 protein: CASSYAPGAAGYSDTQYF
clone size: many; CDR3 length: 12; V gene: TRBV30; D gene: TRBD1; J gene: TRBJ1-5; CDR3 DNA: TGTGCCTGGGGACAGGGGAATCAGCCCCAGCATTTT; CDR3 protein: CAWGQGNQPQHF
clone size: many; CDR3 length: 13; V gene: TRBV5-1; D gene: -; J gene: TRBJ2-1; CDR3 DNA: TGCGCCAGCAGCCCGGACGCCCGGAATGAGCAGTTCTTC; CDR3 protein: CASSPDARNEQFF
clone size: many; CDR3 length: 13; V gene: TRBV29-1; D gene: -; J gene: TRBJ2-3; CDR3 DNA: TGCAGCGTTGAAGATCAATGGCAGTTTACGCAGTATTTT; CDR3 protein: CSVEDQWQFTQYF
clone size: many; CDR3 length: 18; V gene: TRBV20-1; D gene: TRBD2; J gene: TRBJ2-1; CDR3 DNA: TGCAGTGCTAGAGAGGAGGGCGGGAGGGCAAGCTCCTACAATGAGCAGTTCTTC; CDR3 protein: CSAREEGGRASSYNEQFF
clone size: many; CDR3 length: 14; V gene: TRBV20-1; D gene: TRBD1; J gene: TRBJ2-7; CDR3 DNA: TGCAGTGCTAGGGGGACAGCCCAAGGAATTCGGCAGTACTTC; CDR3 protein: CSARGTAQGIRQYF
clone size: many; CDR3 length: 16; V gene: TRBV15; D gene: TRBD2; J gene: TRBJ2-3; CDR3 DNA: TGTGCCACCAGTACCCGGACTAGCGGGAGCACAGATACGCAGTATTTT; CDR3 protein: CATSTRTSGSTDTQYF
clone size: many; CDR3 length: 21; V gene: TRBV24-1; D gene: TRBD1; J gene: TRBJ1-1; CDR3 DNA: TGTGCCACCAGTGACCCCCGCAGGGGGATGCGTTGGCGGGCAATGAACACTGAAGCTTTCTTT; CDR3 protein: CATSDPRRGMRWRAMNTEAFF
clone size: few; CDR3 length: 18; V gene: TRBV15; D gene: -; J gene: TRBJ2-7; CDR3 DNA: TGTGCCACCAGCAGAGATCTGAGTCACAGGACCCGCACTTACGAGCAGTACTTC; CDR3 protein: CATSRDLSHRTRTYEQYF
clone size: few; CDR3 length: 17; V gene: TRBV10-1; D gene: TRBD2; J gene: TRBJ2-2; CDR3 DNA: TGCGCCAGCAATTCCGGGACTAGCGGGAGCCCGCCCGGGGAGCTGTTTTTT; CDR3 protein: CASNSGTSGSPPGELFF
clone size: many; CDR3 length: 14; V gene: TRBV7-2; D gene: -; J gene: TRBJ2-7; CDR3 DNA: TGTGCCACCGGGGCTGGCGGTTCTTTTATCGAGCAGTACTTC; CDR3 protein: CATGAGGSFIEQYF
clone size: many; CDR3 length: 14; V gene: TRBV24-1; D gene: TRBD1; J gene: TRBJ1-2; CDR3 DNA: TGTGCCACCAGTGACTCCGACAGGGCTTATGGCTACACCTTC; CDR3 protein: CATSDSDRAYGYTF
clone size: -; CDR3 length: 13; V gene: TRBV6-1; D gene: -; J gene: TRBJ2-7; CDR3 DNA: TGTGCCAGCACACCGGGACCTTCCTACGAGCAGTACTTC; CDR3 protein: CASTPGPSYEQYF
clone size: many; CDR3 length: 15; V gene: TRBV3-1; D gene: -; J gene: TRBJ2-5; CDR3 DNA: TGTGCCAGCAGCCAAGGGTCTGCAAAACAAGAGACCCAGTACTTC; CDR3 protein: CASSQGSAKQETQYF
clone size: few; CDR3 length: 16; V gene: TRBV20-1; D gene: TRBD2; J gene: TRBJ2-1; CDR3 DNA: TGCAGTGCCCCGTTGCCCACTAGCGGGAGCTACAATGAGCAGTTCTTC; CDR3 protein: CSAPLPTSGSYNEQFF
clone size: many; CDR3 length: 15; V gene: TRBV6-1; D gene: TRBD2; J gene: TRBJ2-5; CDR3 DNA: TGTGCCAGCAGTCCTAGCGGGAGACGACAAGAGACCCAGTACTTC; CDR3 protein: CASSPSGRRQETQYF
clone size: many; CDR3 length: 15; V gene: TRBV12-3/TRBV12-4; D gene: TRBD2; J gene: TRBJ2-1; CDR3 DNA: TGTGCCAGCAGTAAAACTAGCGGGATTAACAATGAGCAGTTCTTC; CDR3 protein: CASSKTSGINNEQFF
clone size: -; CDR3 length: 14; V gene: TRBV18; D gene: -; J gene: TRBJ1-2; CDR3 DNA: TGTGCCAGCTCACCAGGGAGGGGTCGATATGGCTACACCTTC; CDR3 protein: CASSPGRGRYGYTF
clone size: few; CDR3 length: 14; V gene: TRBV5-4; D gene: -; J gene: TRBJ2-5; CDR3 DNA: TGTGCCAGCAGCGAAGGATGGGGGGAAGAGACCCAGTACTTC; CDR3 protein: CASSEGWGEETQYF
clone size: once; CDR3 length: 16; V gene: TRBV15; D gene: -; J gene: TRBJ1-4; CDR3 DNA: TGTGCCACCAGCAGGACGCTACGTGGAGCTAATGAAAAACTGTTTTTT; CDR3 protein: CATSRTLRGANEKLFF
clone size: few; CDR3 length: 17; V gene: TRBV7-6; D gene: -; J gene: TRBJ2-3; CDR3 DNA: TGTGCCAGCAGCTTAACGGCAGGGCATGGGGTCACAGATACGCAGTATTTT; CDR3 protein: CASSLTAGHGVTDTQYF
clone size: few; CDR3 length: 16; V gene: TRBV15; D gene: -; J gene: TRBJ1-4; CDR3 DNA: TGTGCCACCAGCAGAGGGAAACAGGGAAATAGGGAAAAACTGTTTTTT; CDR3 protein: CATSRGKQGNREKLFF
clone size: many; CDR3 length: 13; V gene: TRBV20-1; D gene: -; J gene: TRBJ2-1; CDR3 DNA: TGCAGTGCTAGAGGTGAGCTTAGGCGTGAGCAGTTCTTC; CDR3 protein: CSARGELRREQFF
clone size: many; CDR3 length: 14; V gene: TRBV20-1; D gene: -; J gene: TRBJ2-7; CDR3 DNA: TGCAGTGCTAGAGCCCCCATCGGTCCCTACGAGCAGTACTTC; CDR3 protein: CSARAPIGPYEQYF
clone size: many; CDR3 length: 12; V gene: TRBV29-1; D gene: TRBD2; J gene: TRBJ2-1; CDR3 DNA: TGCAGCCTGGGACTAGCGGGGAATGAGCAGTTCTTC; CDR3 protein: CSLGLAGNEQFF
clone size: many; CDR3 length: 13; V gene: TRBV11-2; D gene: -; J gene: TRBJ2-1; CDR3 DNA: TGTGCCAGCAGCTCCCAGGAGAGGACTGCGTCGTTCTTC; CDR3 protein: CASSSQERTASFF
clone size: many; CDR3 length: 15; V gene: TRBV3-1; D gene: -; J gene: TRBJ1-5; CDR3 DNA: TGTGCCAGCAGCCAAGGGGGGCGAAGCAATCAGCCCCAGCATTTT; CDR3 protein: CASSQGGRSNQPQHF
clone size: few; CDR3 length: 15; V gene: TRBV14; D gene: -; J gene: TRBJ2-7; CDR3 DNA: TGTGCCAGCAGCCAAGAACGAGCGGTCCCTTGGGAGCAGTACTTC; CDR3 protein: CASSQERAVPWEQYF
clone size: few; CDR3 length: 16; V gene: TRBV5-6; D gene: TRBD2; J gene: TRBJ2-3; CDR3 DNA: TGTGCCAGCAGCTTGGCTCTAGCGGACCTCACAGATACGCAGTATTTT; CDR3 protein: CASSLALADLTDTQYF
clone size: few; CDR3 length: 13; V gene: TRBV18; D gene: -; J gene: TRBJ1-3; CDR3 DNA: TGTGCCAGCTCACCGGGACCTGGGGACACCATATATTTT; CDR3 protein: CASSPGPGDTIYF
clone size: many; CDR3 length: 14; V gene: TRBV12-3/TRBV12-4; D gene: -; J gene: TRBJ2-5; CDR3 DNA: TGTGCCAGCAGTTTCAGACTAAGCCAAGAGACCCAGTACTTC; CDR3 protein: CASSFRLSQETQYF
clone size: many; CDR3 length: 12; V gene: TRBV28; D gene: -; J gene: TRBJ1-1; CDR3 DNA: TGTGCCAGCAGTTTACAAAGGCAGGAAGCTTTCTTT; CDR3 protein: CASSLQRQEAFF
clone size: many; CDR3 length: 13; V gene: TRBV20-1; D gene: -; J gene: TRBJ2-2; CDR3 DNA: TGCAGTGCTAGACTCCTCTACACCGGGGAGCTGTTTTTT; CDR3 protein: CSARLLYTGELFF
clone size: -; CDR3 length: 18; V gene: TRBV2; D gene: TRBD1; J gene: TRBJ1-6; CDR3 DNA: TGTGCCAGCAGCCGGACGCCCGGGACAGAGGCTTATAATTCACCCCTCCACTTT; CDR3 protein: CASSRTPGTEAYNSPLHF
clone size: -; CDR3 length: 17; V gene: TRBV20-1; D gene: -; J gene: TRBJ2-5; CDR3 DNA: TGCAGTGCCCTCTCCACCCGGACTGCAATTATCACAGAGACCCAGTACTTC; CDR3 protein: CSALSTRTAIITETQYF
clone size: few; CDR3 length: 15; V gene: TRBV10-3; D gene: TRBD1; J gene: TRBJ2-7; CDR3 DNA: TGTGCCATCGGGGGCGGTGCGGGACAGGGTGAAGAGCAGTACTTC; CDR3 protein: CAIGGGAGQGEEQYF
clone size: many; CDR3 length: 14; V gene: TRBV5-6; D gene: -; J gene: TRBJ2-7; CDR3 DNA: TGTGCCAGCAGCTTGGACTCCCTCTCCTACGAGCAGTACTTC; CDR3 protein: CASSLDSLSYEQYF
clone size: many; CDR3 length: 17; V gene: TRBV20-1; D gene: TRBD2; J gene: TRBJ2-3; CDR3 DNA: TGCAGTGCTAAGGGGGCACTAGCGGGAGTCAGGGTAGATACGCAGTATTTT; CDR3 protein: CSAKGALAGVRVDTQYF
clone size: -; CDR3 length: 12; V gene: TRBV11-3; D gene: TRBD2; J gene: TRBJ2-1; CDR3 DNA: TGTGCCAGCACCCAAGGGCGGGAGGGGCAGTTCTTC; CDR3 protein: CASTQGREGQFF
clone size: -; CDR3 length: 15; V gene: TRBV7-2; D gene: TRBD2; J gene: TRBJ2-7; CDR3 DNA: TGTGCCAGCAGCCCAGCTAGCGGGAGTATCTACGAGCAGTACTTC; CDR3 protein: CASSPASGSIYEQYF
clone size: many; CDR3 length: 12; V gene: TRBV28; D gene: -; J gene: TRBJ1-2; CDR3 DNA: TGTGCCAGCACCTCCTCCCCTAGGGGCTACACCTTC; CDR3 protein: CASTSSPRGYTF
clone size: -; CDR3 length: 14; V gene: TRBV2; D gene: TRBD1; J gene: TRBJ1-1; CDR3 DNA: TGTGCCAGCATTAGACAGGGACAGAACACTGAAGCTTTCTTT; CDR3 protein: CASIRQGQNTEAFF
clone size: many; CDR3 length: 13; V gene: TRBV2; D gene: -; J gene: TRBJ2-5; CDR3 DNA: TGTGCCAGCAGTGTGGGGGTGGGAAAGACCCAGTACTTC; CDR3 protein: CASSVGVGKTQYF
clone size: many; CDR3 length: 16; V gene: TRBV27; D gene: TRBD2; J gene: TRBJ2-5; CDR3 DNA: TGTGCCAGCAGACCAACCCCCAGCGGGAGCACTGAGACCCAGTACTTC; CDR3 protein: CASRPTPSGSTETQYF
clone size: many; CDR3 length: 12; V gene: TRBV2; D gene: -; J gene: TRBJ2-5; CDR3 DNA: TGTGCCAGCAGTGAATTCACGGAGACCCAGTACTTC; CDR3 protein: CASSEFTETQYF
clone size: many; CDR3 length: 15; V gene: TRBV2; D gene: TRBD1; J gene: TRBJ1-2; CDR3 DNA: TGTGCCAGCAAGGAGGGGACAGGCCGTCTCTATGGCTACACCTTC; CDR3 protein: CASKEGTGRLYGYTF
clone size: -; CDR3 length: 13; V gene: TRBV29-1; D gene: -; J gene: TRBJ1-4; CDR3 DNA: TGCAGCGTTGAAGACAGTTCCGAATCGGGACTGTTTTTT; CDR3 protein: CSVEDSSESGLFF
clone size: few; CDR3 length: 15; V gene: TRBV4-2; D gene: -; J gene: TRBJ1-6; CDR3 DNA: TGTGCCAGCAGTCACCCGAGCCGGGGGGACTCACCCCTCCACTTT; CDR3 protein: CASSHPSRGDSPLHF
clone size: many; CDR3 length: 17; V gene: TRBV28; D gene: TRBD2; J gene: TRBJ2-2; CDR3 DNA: TGTGCCAGCAGTTTACCTCTAGCGGGAGGGCTCACCGGGGAGCTGTTTTTT; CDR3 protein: CASSLPLAGGLTGELFF